Listed below are T cell receptor beta chains from one sample, sequenced in a study of T cell changes during pregnancy in multiple sclerosis. Generated by immunoSEQ multiplex PCR, the TCRdb table keeps only in-frame clones and is missing some. The data contain tens of thousands of clones, about 91% of them singletons. The sample consisted of CD4+ T cells from peripheral blood mononuclear cells, taken in the third trimester of pregnancy. These receptors were collected from a female donor in good health, enrolled as a control in a pregnancy study. Each CDR3 is given with its conserved first and last residue. The D gene is left open where the match is weak. Where a row states a size, it is once, few, many or the class of an expanded clone; other rows omit it.

CDR3aa: CAWSEETTTNEKLFF
CDR3nt: TGTGCCTGGAGTGAAGAGACAACAACTAATGAAAAACTGTTTTTT
abundance: .
j_gene: TRBJ1-4
d_gene: .
v_gene: TRBV30

CDR3aa: CATTGQISGNTIYF
CDR3nt: TGTGCCACGACGGGACAGATCTCTGGAAACACCATATATTTT
abundance: .
j_gene: TRBJ1-3
d_gene: TRBD1
v_gene: TRBV19

CDR3aa: CASSISGTGVSQPQHF
CDR3nt: TGTGCCAGCAGCATTTCCGGGACAGGGGTGAGTCAGCCCCAGCATTTT
abundance: .
j_gene: TRBJ1-5
d_gene: TRBD1
v_gene: TRBV7-8

CDR3aa: CASSLVTGSAGELFF
CDR3nt: TGTGCCAGCAGCTTAGTGACAGGGTCGGCCGGGGAGCTGTTTTTT
abundance: .
j_gene: TRBJ2-2
d_gene: TRBD1
v_gene: TRBV7-2

CDR3aa: CASSLRGTDTQYF
CDR3nt: TGTGCCAGCAGCTTGAGGGGAACAGATACGCAGTATTTT
abundance: .
j_gene: TRBJ2-3
d_gene: .
v_gene: TRBV5-4

CDR3aa: CAWSVEGQGNTGELFF
CDR3nt: TGTGCCTGGAGTGTGGAGGGACAGGGGAACACCGGGGAGCTGTTTTTT
abundance: .
j_gene: TRBJ2-2
d_gene: TRBD1
v_gene: TRBV30

CDR3aa: CATSRGQGEIGYTF
CDR3nt: TGTGCCACCAGCAGGGGACAGGGGGAGATCGGCTACACCTTC
abundance: .
j_gene: TRBJ1-2
d_gene: TRBD1
v_gene: TRBV15

CDR3aa: CASSPRQVNTEAFF
CDR3nt: TGTGCCAGCAGCCCAAGACAGGTGAACACTGAAGCTTTCTTT
abundance: .
j_gene: TRBJ1-1
d_gene: .
v_gene: TRBV7-9

CDR3aa: CASSYSTIYGYTF
CDR3nt: TGTGCCAGCAGTTACTCGACTATCTATGGCTACACCTTC
abundance: .
j_gene: TRBJ1-2
d_gene: .
v_gene: TRBV6-5

CDR3aa: CASSLAGGGQETQYF
CDR3nt: TGTGCCAGCAGCTTGGCTGGGGGCGGACAAGAGACCCAGTACTTC
abundance: once
j_gene: TRBJ2-5
d_gene: .
v_gene: TRBV5-6

CDR3aa: CASSSQLAGASNEQFF
CDR3nt: TGTGCCAGCAGCTCTCAACTAGCGGGGGCTTCCAATGAGCAGTTCTTC
abundance: .
j_gene: TRBJ2-1
d_gene: TRBD2
v_gene: TRBV7-9

CDR3aa: CASSLEWGATDTQYF
CDR3nt: TGCGCCAGCAGCTTGGAATGGGGAGCCACAGATACGCAGTATTTT
abundance: .
j_gene: TRBJ2-3
d_gene: .
v_gene: TRBV5-1

CDR3aa: CAISGQGNYGYTF
CDR3nt: TGTGCCATCAGTGGACAGGGTAACTATGGCTACACCTTC
abundance: .
j_gene: TRBJ1-2
d_gene: TRBD1
v_gene: TRBV10-3

CDR3aa: CASFRPSGQGRSEQFF
CDR3nt: TGTGCCAGCTTTAGACCGTCGGGACAGGGTCGGAGTGAGCAGTTCTTC
abundance: .
j_gene: TRBJ2-1
d_gene: TRBD1
v_gene: TRBV6-6

CDR3aa: CASSPPPGGRQNNYGYTF
CDR3nt: TGTGCCAGCAGTCCACCGCCCGGGGGGCGGCAAAATAACTATGGCTACACCTTC
abundance: .
j_gene: TRBJ1-2
d_gene: .
v_gene: TRBV28

CDR3aa: CASRPDRTRAFRQYF
CDR3nt: TGTGCCAGCAGGCCGGACAGGACCCGCGCGTTTCGGCAGTATTTT
abundance: .
j_gene: TRBJ2-3
d_gene: TRBD1
v_gene: TRBV6-6

CDR3aa: CASSRTSGAQETQYF
CDR3nt: TGTGCCAGCAGCAGAACTAGCGGGGCACAAGAGACCCAGTACTTC
abundance: .
j_gene: TRBJ2-5
d_gene: TRBD2
v_gene: TRBV9

CDR3aa: CASSRTASDSPLHF
CDR3nt: TGTGCCAGCAGCAGGACAGCGTCCGATTCACCCCTCCACTTT
abundance: .
j_gene: TRBJ1-6
d_gene: .
v_gene: TRBV25-1

CDR3aa: CASSYGLAGGVWETQYF
CDR3nt: TGTGCCAGCAGTTACGGACTAGCGGGGGGAGTATGGGAGACCCAGTACTTC
abundance: .
j_gene: TRBJ2-5
d_gene: TRBD2
v_gene: TRBV11-3

CDR3aa: CASSGDSRSGANVLTF
CDR3nt: TGTGCCAGCAGCGGGGACTCGCGCTCTGGGGCCAACGTCCTGACTTTC
abundance: .
j_gene: TRBJ2-6
d_gene: .
v_gene: TRBV7-3

CDR3aa: CASSLGAAGGTDTQYF
CDR3nt: TGTGCCAGCAGCTTAGGAGCGGCGGGGGGGACAGATACGCAGTATTTT
abundance: .
j_gene: TRBJ2-3
d_gene: TRBD2
v_gene: TRBV7-2

CDR3aa: CASSLDGSSNYGYTF
CDR3nt: TGCGCCAGCAGCTTGGATGGCAGTTCTAACTATGGCTACACCTTC
abundance: .
j_gene: TRBJ1-2
d_gene: .
v_gene: TRBV5-1

CDR3aa: CASSLALGQGAVEAFF
CDR3nt: TGTGCCAGCAGCTTAGCCCTCGGACAGGGGGCCGTTGAAGCTTTCTTT
abundance: .
j_gene: TRBJ1-1
d_gene: TRBD1
v_gene: TRBV11-2

CDR3aa: CASSQTPGTSGGDTQYF
CDR3nt: TGTGCCAGCAGCCAAACACCGGGGACTAGCGGGGGAGATACGCAGTATTTT
abundance: .
j_gene: TRBJ2-3
d_gene: TRBD2
v_gene: TRBV4-2

CDR3aa: CASSVPQSAGTQYF
CDR3nt: TGTGCCAGCAGCGTACCTCAGTCGGCGGGTACGCAGTATTTT
abundance: .
j_gene: TRBJ2-3
d_gene: .
v_gene: TRBV9

CDR3aa: CASSLPGQGEYSPLHF
CDR3nt: TGTGCCAGCAGCTTACCGGGACAGGGGGAGTATTCACCCCTCCACTTT
abundance: few
j_gene: TRBJ1-6
d_gene: TRBD1
v_gene: TRBV5-4

CDR3aa: CASSPGGTGQEKLFF
CDR3nt: TGTGCCAGTAGTCCAGGGGGGACAGGGCAGGAAAAACTGTTTTTT
abundance: .
j_gene: TRBJ1-4
d_gene: TRBD1
v_gene: TRBV19

CDR3aa: CASSATRDVGEAFF
CDR3nt: TGTGCCAGCAGCGCGACGCGGGATGTAGGTGAAGCTTTCTTT
abundance: .
j_gene: TRBJ1-1
d_gene: .
v_gene: TRBV7-3

CDR3aa: CASSSDRGPGNTIYF
CDR3nt: TGTGCCAGCAGTTCCGACAGGGGGCCTGGAAACACCATATATTTT
abundance: .
j_gene: TRBJ1-3
d_gene: TRBD1
v_gene: TRBV6-5

CDR3aa: CASSYPGQGSYEQYF
CDR3nt: TGTGCCAGTAGTTATCCGGGACAGGGGTCATACGAGCAGTACTTC
abundance: .
j_gene: TRBJ2-7
d_gene: TRBD1
v_gene: TRBV19

CDR3aa: CASSPGLSNEKLFF
CDR3nt: TGTGCCAGCAGTCCGGGACTATCAAATGAAAAACTGTTTTTT
abundance: .
j_gene: TRBJ1-4
d_gene: .
v_gene: TRBV2

CDR3aa: CASSYEGASTDTQYF
CDR3nt: TGTGCCAGCAGTTACGAGGGGGCTAGCACAGATACGCAGTATTTT
abundance: .
j_gene: TRBJ2-3
d_gene: TRBD1
v_gene: TRBV6-6

CDR3aa: CASQDSPTQPQHF
CDR3nt: TGTGCCAGCCAGGACTCCCCGACTCAGCCCCAGCATTTT
abundance: .
j_gene: TRBJ1-5
d_gene: .
v_gene: TRBV19

CDR3aa: CASSPTGTGNTGELFF
CDR3nt: TGTGCCAGCAGTCCAACCGGGACAGGGAACACCGGGGAGCTGTTTTTT
abundance: once
j_gene: TRBJ2-2
d_gene: TRBD1
v_gene: TRBV11-3

CDR3aa: CASIDSQGIYTF
CDR3nt: TGTGCCAGCATTGACTCACAGGGGATCTACACCTTC
abundance: .
j_gene: TRBJ1-2
d_gene: TRBD1
v_gene: TRBV6-6

CDR3aa: CASTGQGNTEAFF
CDR3nt: TGTGCCAGCACCGGACAGGGGAACACTGAAGCTTTCTTT
abundance: few
j_gene: TRBJ1-1
d_gene: TRBD1
v_gene: TRBV7-2

CDR3aa: CASSLEGTGPLDEQYF
CDR3nt: TGTGCCAGCAGCTTAGAGGGTACAGGGCCCCTGGACGAGCAGTACTTC
abundance: .
j_gene: TRBJ2-7
d_gene: .
v_gene: TRBV7-6

CDR3aa: CASSATGITEAFF
CDR3nt: TGTGCCAGCAGCGCGACAGGGATCACTGAAGCTTTCTTT
abundance: .
j_gene: TRBJ1-1
d_gene: TRBD1
v_gene: TRBV11-3

CDR3aa: CASSRLDTQNTEAFF
CDR3nt: TGTGCCAGCAGCAGGTTGGACACACAAAACACTGAAGCTTTCTTT
abundance: .
j_gene: TRBJ1-1
d_gene: .
v_gene: TRBV5-6

CDR3aa: CASSPDGGFGYGYTF
CDR3nt: TGCGCCAGCAGCCCCGATGGAGGGTTCGGGTATGGCTACACCTTC
abundance: .
j_gene: TRBJ1-2
d_gene: .
v_gene: TRBV5-1

CDR3aa: CAYPGQGGTDTQYF
CDR3nt: TGTGCCTATCCGGGACAGGGGGGCACAGATACGCAGTATTTT
abundance: .
j_gene: TRBJ2-3
d_gene: TRBD1
v_gene: TRBV30

CDR3aa: CAIRGDSQETQYF
CDR3nt: TGTGCCATCAGGGGGGACAGCCAAGAGACCCAGTACTTC
abundance: .
j_gene: TRBJ2-5
d_gene: TRBD1
v_gene: TRBV10-3

CDR3aa: CASTKTGEYSPLHF
CDR3nt: TGTGCCAGCACCAAGACAGGGGAGTATTCACCCCTCCACTTT
abundance: .
j_gene: TRBJ1-6
d_gene: TRBD1
v_gene: TRBV27

CDR3aa: CASSPRTDRGEKLFF
CDR3nt: TGTGCCAGCAGTCCGAGGACGGACCGAGGGGAAAAACTGTTTTTT
abundance: .
j_gene: TRBJ1-4
d_gene: .
v_gene: TRBV27

CDR3aa: CASSQTGNQPQHF
CDR3nt: TGTGCCAGCTCACAAACAGGGAATCAGCCCCAGCATTTT
abundance: .
j_gene: TRBJ1-5
d_gene: .
v_gene: TRBV18